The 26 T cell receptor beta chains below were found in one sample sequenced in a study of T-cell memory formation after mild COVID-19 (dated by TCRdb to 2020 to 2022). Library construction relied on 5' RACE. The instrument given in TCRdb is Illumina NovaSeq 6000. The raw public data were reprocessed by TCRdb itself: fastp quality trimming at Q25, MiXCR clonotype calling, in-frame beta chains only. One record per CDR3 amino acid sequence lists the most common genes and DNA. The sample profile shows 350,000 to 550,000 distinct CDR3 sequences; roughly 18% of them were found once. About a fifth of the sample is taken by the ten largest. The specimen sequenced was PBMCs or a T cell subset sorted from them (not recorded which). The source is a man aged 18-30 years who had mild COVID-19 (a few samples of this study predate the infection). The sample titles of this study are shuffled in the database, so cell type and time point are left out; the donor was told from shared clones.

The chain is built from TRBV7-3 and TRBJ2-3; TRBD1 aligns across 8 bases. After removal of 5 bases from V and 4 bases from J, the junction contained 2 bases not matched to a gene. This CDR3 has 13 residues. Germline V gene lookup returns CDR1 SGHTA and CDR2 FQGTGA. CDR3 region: CASSAGGADTQYF. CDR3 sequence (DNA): TGTGCCAGCAGCGCAGGGGGCGCAGATACGCAGTATTTT.

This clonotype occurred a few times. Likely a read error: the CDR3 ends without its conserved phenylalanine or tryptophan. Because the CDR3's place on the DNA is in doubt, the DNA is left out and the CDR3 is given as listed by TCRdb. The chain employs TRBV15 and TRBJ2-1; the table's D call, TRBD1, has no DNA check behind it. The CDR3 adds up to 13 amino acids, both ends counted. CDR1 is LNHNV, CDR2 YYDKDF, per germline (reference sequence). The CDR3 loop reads CATSRNPRDTIVI.

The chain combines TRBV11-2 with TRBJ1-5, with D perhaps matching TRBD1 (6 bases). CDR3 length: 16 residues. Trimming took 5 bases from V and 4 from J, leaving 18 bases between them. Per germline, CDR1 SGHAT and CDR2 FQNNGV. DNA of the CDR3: TGTGCCAGCAGCCTTAGCGTGGGACATACGAATCAGCCCCAGCATTTT. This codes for CASSLSVGHTNQPQHF.

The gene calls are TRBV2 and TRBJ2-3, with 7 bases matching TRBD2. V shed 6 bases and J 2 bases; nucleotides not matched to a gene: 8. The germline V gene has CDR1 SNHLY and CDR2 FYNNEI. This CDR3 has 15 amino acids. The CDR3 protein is CASRETSLVTDTQYF. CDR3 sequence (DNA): TGTGCCAGCAGGGAGACTAGCCTTGTCACAGATACGCAGTATTTT.

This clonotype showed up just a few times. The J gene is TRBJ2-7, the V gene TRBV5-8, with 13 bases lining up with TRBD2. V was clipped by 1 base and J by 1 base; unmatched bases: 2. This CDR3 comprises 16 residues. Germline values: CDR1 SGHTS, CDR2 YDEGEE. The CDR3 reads CASSLLGLAGSYEQYV. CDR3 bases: TGTGCCAGCAGCTTGTTGGGACTAGCGGGATCCTACGAGCAGTACGTC.

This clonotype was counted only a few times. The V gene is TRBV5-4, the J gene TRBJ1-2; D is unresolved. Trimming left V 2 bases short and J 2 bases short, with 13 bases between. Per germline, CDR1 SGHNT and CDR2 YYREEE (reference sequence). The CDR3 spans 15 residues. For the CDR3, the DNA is TGTGCCAGCAGCTTACTGATATCGGGGAACTATGGCTACACCTTC. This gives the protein CASSLLISGNYGYTF.

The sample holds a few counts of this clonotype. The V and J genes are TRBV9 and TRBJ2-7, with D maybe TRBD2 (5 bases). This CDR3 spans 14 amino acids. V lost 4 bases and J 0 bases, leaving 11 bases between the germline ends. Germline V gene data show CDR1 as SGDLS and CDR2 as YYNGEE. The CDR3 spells CASSPQTTSYEQYF. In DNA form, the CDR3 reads TGTGCCAGCAGCCCCCAGACTACCTCCTACGAGCAGTACTTC.

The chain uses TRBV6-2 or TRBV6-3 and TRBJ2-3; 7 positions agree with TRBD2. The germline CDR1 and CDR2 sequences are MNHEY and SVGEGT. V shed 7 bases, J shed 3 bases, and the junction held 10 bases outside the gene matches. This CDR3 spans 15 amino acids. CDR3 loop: CASKIRAGRTDTQYF. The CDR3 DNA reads TGTGCCAGCAAGATACGAGCGGGGCGGACAGATACGCAGTATTTT.

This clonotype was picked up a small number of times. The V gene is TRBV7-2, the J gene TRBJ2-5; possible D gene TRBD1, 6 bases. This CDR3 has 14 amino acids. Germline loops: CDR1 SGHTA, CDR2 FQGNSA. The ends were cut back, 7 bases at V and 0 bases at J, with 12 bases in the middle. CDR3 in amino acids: CASNEQGYQETQYF. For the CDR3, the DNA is TGTGCCAGCAACGAGCAGGGGTACCAAGAGACCCAGTACTTC.

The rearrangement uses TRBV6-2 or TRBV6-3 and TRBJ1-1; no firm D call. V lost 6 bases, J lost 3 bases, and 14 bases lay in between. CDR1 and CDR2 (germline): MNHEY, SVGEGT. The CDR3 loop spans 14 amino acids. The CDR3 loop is CASRFVVTDTEAFF. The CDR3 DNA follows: TGTGCCAGCAGATTCGTGGTTACGGACACTGAAGCTTTCTTT.

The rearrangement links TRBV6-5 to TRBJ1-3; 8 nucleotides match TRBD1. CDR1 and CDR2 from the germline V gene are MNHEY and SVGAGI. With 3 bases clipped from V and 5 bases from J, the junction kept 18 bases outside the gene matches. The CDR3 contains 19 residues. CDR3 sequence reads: CASSYPPTPDRETRNTIYF. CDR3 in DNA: TGTGCCAGCAGTTATCCCCCCACTCCGGACAGGGAGACTCGAAACACCATATATTTT.

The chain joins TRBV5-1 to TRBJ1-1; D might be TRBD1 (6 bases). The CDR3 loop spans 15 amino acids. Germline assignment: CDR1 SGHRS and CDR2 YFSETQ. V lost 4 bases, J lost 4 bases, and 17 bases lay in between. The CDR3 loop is CASSAASRGGTEAFF. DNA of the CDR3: TGCGCCAGCAGCGCCGCTTCCAGGGGAGGCACTGAAGCTTTCTTT.

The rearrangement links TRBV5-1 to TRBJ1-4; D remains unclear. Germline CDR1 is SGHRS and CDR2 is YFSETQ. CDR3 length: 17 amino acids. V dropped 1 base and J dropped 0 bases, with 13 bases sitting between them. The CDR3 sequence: CASSLLWAPATNEKLFF. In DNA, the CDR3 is TGCGCCAGCAGCTTGCTGTGGGCGCCTGCAACTAATGAAAAACTGTTTTTT.

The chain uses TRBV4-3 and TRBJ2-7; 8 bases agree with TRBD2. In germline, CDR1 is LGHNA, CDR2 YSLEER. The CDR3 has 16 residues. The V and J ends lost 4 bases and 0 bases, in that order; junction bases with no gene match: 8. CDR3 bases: TGCGCCAGCAGCCGAACGGGGGGGGCAAGCTCCTACGAGCAGTACTTC. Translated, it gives CASSRTGGASSYEQYF.

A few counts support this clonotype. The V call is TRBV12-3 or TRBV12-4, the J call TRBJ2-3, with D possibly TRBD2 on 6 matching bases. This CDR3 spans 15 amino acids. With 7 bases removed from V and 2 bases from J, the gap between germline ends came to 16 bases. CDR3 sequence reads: CASTLLGGHTDTQYF. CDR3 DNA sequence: TGTGCCAGCACCCTTTTGGGGGGTCACACAGATACGCAGTATTTT.

CDR3 DNA: TGTGCCAGCAGTCCACCAAGACAGGGGGTGGACTACGAGCAGTACTTC. Translating gives CASSPPRQGVDYEQYF. The chain links TRBV6-1 to TRBJ2-7, with 9 bases matching TRBD1. Germline V CDR1 and CDR2: MNHNS, SASEGT. The CDR3 runs 16 residues. The V and J ends lost 5 bases and 3 bases, in that order; junction bases with no gene match: 11.

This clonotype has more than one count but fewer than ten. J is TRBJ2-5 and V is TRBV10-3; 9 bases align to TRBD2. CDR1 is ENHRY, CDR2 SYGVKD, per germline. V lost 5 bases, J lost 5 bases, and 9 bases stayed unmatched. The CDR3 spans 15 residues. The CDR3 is CAISLLAGVYETQYF. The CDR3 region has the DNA TGTGCCATCAGTCTCTTAGCGGGGGTTTACGAGACCCAGTACTTC.

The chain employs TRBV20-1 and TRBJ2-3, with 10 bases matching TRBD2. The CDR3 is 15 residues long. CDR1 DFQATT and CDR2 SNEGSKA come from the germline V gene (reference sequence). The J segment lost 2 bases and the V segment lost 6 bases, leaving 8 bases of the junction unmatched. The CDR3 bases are TGCAGTGCCCCTAGCGGGGGAGGGTTCACAGATACGCAGTATTTT. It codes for CSAPSGGGFTDTQYF.

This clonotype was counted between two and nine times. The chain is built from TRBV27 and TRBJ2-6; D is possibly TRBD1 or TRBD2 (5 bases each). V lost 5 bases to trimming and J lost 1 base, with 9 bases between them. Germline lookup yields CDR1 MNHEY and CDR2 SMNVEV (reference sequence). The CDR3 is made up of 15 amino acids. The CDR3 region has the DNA TGTGCCAGCAGTACCGAGGGGTCTGGGGCCAACGTCCTGACTTTC. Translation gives CASSTEGSGANVLTF.

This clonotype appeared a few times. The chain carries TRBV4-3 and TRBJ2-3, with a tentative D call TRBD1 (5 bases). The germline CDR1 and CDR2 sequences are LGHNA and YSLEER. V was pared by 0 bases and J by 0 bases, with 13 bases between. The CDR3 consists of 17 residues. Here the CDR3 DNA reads TGCGCCAGCAGCCAAGATCATCAGGGTGGCAGCACAGATACGCAGTATTTT. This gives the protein CASSQDHQGGSTDTQYF.

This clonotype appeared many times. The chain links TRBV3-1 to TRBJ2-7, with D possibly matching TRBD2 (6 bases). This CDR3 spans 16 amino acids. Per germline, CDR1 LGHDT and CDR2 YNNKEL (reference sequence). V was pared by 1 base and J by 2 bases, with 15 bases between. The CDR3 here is CASSQAHAGGAYEQYF. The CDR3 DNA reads TGTGCCAGCAGCCAAGCCCATGCTGGAGGGGCCTACGAGCAGTACTTC.

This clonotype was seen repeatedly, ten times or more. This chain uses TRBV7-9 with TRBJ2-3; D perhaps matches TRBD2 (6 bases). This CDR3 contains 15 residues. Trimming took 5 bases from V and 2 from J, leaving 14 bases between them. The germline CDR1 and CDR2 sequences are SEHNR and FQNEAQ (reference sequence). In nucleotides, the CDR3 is TGTGCCAGCAGCGTACGGGGACTCATCACAGATACGCAGTATTTT. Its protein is CASSVRGLITDTQYF.

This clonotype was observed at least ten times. CDR3 sequence: CASSPRRANTGELFF. The CDR3 region has the DNA TGTGCCAGCAGCCCCCGCAGGGCAAACACCGGGGAGCTGTTTTTT. V gene TRBV7-2 combines with J gene TRBJ2-2; D is possibly TRBD1 (5 bases). Trimming cost V 5 bases and J 2 bases, with 12 bases left between them. Germline values: CDR1 SGHTA, CDR2 FQGNSA. The CDR3 is made up of 15 amino acids.

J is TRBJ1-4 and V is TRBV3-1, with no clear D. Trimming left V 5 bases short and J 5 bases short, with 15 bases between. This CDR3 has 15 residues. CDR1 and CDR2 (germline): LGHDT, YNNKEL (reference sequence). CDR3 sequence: CASSEGPDLNEKLFF. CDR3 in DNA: TGTGCCAGCAGCGAAGGCCCGGACCTCAATGAAAAACTGTTTTTT.

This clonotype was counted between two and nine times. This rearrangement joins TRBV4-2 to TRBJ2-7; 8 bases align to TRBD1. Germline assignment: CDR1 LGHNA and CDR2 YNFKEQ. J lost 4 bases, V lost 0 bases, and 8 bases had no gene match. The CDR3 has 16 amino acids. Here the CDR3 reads CASSQDLTGGLYEQYF. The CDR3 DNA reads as TGTGCCAGCAGCCAAGATCTAACAGGGGGTTTATACGAGCAGTACTTC.

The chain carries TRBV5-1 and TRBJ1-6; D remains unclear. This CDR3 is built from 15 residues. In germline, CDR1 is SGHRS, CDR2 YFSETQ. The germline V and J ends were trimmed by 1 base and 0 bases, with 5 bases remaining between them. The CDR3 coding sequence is TGCGCCAGCAGCTTGCACAGCTCCTATAATTCACCCCTCCACTTT. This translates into CASSLHSSYNSPLHF. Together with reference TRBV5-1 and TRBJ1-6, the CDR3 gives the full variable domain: KAGVTQTPRYLIKTRGQQVTLSCSPISGHRSVSWYQQTPGQGLQFLFEYFSETQRNKGNFPGRFSGRQFSNSRSEMNVSTLELGDSALYLCASSLHSSYNSPLHFGNGTRLTVT.